This entry concerns a single TCR beta chain. The antigen it binds to is not known. No quality values exist for individual bases; no much larger clone is one base distant. Peripheral blood CD8+ and CD4+ T cells from healthy donors, Susac syndrome patients and multiple sclerosis patients were profiled by high-throughput TCR beta sequencing. Susac syndrome patients met recently defined diagnostic criteria for definite or probable disease. Bulk CD8+ and CD4+ T cells were purified by magnetic negative isolation, whereas CD8+ TEMRA cells were enriched by FACS. Blood was collected in EDTA tubes and processed within 24 hours, with PBMCs isolated through density gradient centrifugation. PBMCs destined for TCR sequencing were cryopreserved in liquid nitrogen and later thawed in a 37 °C water bath. Purity of sorted or isolated CD4+, CD8+ and CD8+ TEMRA cells was at least 90%. This record belongs to a study of CD8 T cells in Susac syndrome (dated by TCRdb to about 2019). About the investigation overall: Of the Susac syndrome patients who were sequenced, about 6 had clinically active disease and roughly 8 were in clinical remission. At the time of blood withdrawal, Susac syndrome patients were either therapy-naive, taking corticosteroids (with some also receiving IVIg), or on IVIg alone. Repertoire sequencing was used to test whether CD8+ T cell activation and differentiation in Susac syndrome was antigen driven. Broad study findings and their caveats: No clonal expansion was detected in the CD4+ T cell repertoire of Susac syndrome patients. The study acknowledged that relatively few individuals were included in the TCR sequencing and HLA analysis.

RNA was extracted using the RNeasy kit, and roughly 0.45 to 1 microgram was reverse transcribed with random hexamers. TCR beta CDR3 regions were amplified with the immunoSEQ multiplex PCR assay covering 54 Vbeta and 13 Jbeta segments. PCR amplification bias was corrected using a synthetic template baseline for primer optimization and computational correction. The study's processing was this. Reads were annotated to V, D and J genes according to IMGT and were analyzed with immunoSEQ Analyzer, with only productive sequences retained. Clonality was calculated as one minus the Shannon entropy normalized by log2 of the number of productive unique sequences. For each patient and control, public and private clones were evaluated within the 100 most prevalent clones. Clones were defined as Susac-specific when absent from the healthy and MS cohorts, from about 1,100 published viral clones and from other ImmuneACCESS disease sequences. Using fastp at Q25 and MiXCR, TCRdb reprocessed the public reads and kept productive beta chains. Identical CDR3 protein sequences are pooled into one entry, listed with their most common genes and DNA. The V and J calls follow TCRdb's processing rather than the paper's. The sample data list 77,000 or so distinct CDR3 sequences, and roughly 91% of these were observed just once. Of the sample, approximately 0.52% falls within the top ten clones.

Trimming takes 4 bases off V and 1 base off J; junction bases not matched to a gene: 8. The germline V gene yields SGHRS for CDR1 and YFSETQ for CDR2. The CDR3 has 16 amino acids, counting the end cysteine and phenylalanine. Just CDR3 DNA is preserved here, 48 bases in frame from base 1. This receptor chain uses TRBV5-1 and TRBJ2-5, and TRBD1 matches 9 of the central bases. This sequence originates from a human donor with Susac syndrome. The sequenced material came from CD4+ T cells from PBMCs. The CDR3 reads CASSRTGGPVQETQYF. The bases are TGCGCCAGCAGCCGTACAGGGGGCCCGGTCCAAGAGACCCAGTACTTC.